This T cell receptor beta chain was captured by sequencing in a study of T-cell reconstitution after alpha-beta-depleted transplantation in children (dated by TCRdb to the mid-2010s). Notes on the research overall: The study quantitatively tracked T-cell immune reconstitution after TCRalphabeta/CD19-depleted allogeneic hematopoietic cell transplantation in children using TCR repertoire profiling. Study-wide conclusions, independent of this receptor: In some patients, the high TCRbeta diversity seen at day 60 was put down to recipient T cells and intrathymic progenitors that had survived conditioning. Over the following months the frequencies of hyperexpanded clones went down, and after one year T-cell counts and TCRbeta diversity were mostly credited to newly produced T cells. The apparently early alphabetaT-cell count recovery about two months after transplant was reportedly dependent on only several hundred rapidly expanded clones derived from non-depleted graft cells.

Spanning cysteine to phenylalanine, the CDR3 consists of 14 amino acids. CDR3 DNA is the only sequence kept; it has 42 bases, read in frame from the first base. V is clipped by 8 bases and J by 0 bases, and the sequence between their germline boundaries is 11 bases long. Per the germline V gene, MNHNS is the CDR1 and SASEGT is the CDR2. This clonotype was detected ten times or more. Its antigen specificity is not known. Base qualities were left out, and no much larger clone turns up one base away. The treatment or condition label on this specimen signifies: allogeneic hematopoietic cell transplantation with graft depleted of TCRalphabeta T cells and CD19 B cells. TCRalphabeta/CD19-depleted allogeneic hematopoietic cell grafts were given to the transplant recipients, all of whom were children. Library preparation employed PCR. TCRdb lists the instrument as Illumina HiSeq 2500. TCR libraries were prepared with molecular barcoding, using unique molecular identifiers to normalize TCRbeta repertoire quantification. TCRdb reworked the public reads: Q25 trimming with fastp, MiXCR clone assembly, productive beta chains retained. Under each unique CDR3 protein, matching rows form one entry showing the most common genes and DNA. This sample is represented by roughly 300,000 distinct CDR3 sequences; around a tenth of them were singletons. 23% of the sample is in the top ten clones.

The source material was peripheral blood, sampled 180 days after TCRalphabeta/CD19-depleted stem cell transplant. This TCR was recovered from a male patient between 2 and 10 years old who had a stem cell transplant for chronic granulomatous disease, so the T cells may come from the graft donor. Recombination joined TRBV6-1 with TRBJ1-3, with an unclear D gene assignment. The CDR3: CASGLKSSGNTIYF. The nucleotide sequence is given as TGTGCCAGCGGGCTAAAGAGCTCTGGAAACACCATATATTTT.